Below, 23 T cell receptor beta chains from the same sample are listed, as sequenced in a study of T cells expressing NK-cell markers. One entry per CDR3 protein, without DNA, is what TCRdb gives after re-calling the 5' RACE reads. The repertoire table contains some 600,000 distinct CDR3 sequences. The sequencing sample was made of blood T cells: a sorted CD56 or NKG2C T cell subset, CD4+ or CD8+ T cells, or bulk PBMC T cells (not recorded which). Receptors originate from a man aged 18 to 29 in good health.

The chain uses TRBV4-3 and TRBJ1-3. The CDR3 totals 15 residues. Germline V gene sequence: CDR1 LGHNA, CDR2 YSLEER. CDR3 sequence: CASSQDELSGNTIYF.

CDR3 amino acids: CASRSDRGGTYEQYF. This rearrangement joins TRBV5-1 to TRBJ2-7; the TRBD1 assignment by TCRdb is unverifiable without DNA. From germline, CDR1 is SGHRS and CDR2 YFSETQ. This CDR3 has 15 residues.

CDR3 protein: CASSDAGTGGDTEAFF. The chain carries TRBV27 and TRBJ1-1; TCRdb designates TRBD1, a call that cannot be tested without DNA. CDR3 length: 16 amino acids. Germline values: CDR1 MNHEY, CDR2 SMNVEV (reference sequence).

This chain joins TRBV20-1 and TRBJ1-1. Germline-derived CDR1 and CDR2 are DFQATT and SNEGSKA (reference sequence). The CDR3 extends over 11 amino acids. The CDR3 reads CSAPNPEGAFF.

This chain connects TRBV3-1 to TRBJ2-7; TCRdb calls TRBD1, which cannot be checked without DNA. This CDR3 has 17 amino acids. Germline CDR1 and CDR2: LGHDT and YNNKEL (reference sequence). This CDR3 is CASSQSGARIDSYEQYF.

CDR3 amino acids: CASSRRGDYNEQFF. This chain uses TRBV18 with TRBJ2-1; TCRdb's D call, TRBD1, is unchecked because there is no DNA. The CDR3 length is 14 residues. CDR1 is KGHSH and CDR2 is LQKENI in the germline V gene.

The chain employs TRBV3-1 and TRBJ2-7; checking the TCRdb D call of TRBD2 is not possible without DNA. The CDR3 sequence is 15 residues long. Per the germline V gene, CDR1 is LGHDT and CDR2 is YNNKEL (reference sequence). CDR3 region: CASSYLAGDSYEQYF.

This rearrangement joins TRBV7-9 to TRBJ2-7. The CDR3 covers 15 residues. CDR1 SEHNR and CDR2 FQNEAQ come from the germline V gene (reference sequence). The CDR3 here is CASSLDQGRSYEQYF.

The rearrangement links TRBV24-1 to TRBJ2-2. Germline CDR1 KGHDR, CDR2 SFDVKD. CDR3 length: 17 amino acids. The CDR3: CATSDLGITTNTGELFF.

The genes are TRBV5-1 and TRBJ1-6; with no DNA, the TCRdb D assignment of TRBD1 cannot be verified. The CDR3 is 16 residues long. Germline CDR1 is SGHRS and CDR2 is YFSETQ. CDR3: CASSPETGNRDSPLHF. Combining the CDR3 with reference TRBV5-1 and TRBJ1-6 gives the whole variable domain KAGVTQTPRYLIKTRGQQVTLSCSPISGHRSVSWYQQTPGQGLQFLFEYFSETQRNKGNFPGRFSGRQFSNSRSEMNVSTLELGDSALYLCASSPETGNRDSPLHFGNGTRLTVT.

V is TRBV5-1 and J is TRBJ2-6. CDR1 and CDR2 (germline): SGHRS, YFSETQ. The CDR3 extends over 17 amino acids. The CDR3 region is CASPMTEAASGANVLTF.

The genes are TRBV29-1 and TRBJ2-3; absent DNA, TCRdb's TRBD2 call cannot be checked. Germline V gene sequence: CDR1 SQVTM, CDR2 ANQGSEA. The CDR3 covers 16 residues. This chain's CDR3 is CSARSNVAGGADTQYF.

CDR3 residues: CASSQAGTPNYGYTF. This chain links TRBV4-1 with TRBJ1-2; the D gene TCRdb calls, TRBD1, cannot be checked with no DNA. The CDR3 loop spans 15 amino acids. In germline, CDR1 is MGHRA, CDR2 YSYEKL.

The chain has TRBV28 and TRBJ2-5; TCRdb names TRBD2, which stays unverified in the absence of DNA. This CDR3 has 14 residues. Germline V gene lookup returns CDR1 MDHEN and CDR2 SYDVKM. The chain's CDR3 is CASSKSGRGETQYF.

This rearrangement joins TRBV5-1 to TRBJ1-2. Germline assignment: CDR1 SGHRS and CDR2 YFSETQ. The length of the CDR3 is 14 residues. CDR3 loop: CASSLEQINYGYTF.

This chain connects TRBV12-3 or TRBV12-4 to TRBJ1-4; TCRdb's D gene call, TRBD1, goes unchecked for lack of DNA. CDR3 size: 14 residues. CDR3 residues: CASSPGQQNEKLFF.

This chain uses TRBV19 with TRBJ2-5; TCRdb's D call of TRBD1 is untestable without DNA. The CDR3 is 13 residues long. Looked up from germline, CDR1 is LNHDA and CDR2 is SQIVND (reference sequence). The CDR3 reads CASRGGTPETQYF.

CDR3 loop: CAWTPRLAGGGRRYNEQFF. V is TRBV30 and J is TRBJ2-1; TCRdb reports TRBD2, a call that lacks DNA to check it against. This CDR3 has 19 residues. Looked up from germline, CDR1 is GTSNPN and CDR2 is SVGIG (reference sequence).

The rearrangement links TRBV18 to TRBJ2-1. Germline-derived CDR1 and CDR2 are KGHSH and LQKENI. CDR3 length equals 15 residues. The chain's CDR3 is CASSPRGIDISEQFF.

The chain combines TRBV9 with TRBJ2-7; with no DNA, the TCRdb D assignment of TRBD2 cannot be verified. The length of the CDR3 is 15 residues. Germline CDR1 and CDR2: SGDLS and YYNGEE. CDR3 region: CASSVRSGQSDEQYF.

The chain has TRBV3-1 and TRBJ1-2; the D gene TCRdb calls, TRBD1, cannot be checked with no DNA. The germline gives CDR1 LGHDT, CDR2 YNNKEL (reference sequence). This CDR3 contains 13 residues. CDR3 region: CASSLTGGRSYTF.

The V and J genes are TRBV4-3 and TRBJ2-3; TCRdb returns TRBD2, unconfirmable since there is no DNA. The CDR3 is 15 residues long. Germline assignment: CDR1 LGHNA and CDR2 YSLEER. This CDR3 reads CASSQLEGFPDTQYF.

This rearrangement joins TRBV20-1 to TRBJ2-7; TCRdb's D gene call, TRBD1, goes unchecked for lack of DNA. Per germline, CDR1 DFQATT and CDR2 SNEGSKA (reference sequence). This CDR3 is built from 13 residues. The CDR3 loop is CSAGPGQGYEQYF.